Shown below are 8 T cell receptor beta chains from a single sample sequenced in a study of blood T cell repertoires in COVID-19. Assay: immunoSEQ multiplex PCR; the TCRdb copy retains only in-frame clones and omits some. Here the sample spans 140,000 or so clones, roughly 84% being singletons. The material sequenced was peripheral blood. These receptors all come from a human donor with acute or convalescent COVID-19. The donor label of this sample is uncertain.

The chain joins TRBV19 to TRBJ1-2, with D perhaps TRBD1 (5 bases). Germline loops: CDR1 LNHDA, CDR2 SQIVND (reference sequence). This CDR3 comprises 17 residues. Trimming cost V 5 bases and J 6 bases, with 25 bases left between them. The CDR3 DNA follows: TGTGCCAGTAGTTTCCTCACAAGGTGGGGGACGGGGGATGGCTACACCTTC. Amino acids: CASSFLTRWGTGDGYTF.

Worth noting for this clone: The junction departs from germline at one end; a sequencing error may be responsible. This chain joins TRBV16 and TRBJ1-2, with D perhaps TRBD1 (5 bases). In germline, CDR1 is KGHSY, CDR2 FQNENV. The CDR3 consists of 12 residues. CDR3 region: CASGQGGRGYTF. Written as DNA, the CDR3 is TGTGCCAGCGGCCAGGGAGGCCGGGGCTACACCTTC. Variable domain in full (rest from reference TRBV16 and TRBJ1-2): GEEVAQTPKHLVRGEGQKAKLYCAPIKGHSYVFWYQQVLKNEFKFLISFQNENVFDETGMPKERFSAKCLPNSPCSLEIQATKLEDSAVYFCASGQGGRGYTFGSGTRLTVV.

The CDR3 DNA reads TGCAGCGTTGAACAGTTGAACACTGAAGCTTTCTTT. Its protein is CSVEQLNTEAFF. V gene TRBV29-1 combines with J gene TRBJ1-1; D unresolved. Trimming pared 2 bases from V and 0 bases from J, leaving 4 bases between. Per germline, CDR1 SQVTM and CDR2 ANQGSEA. This CDR3 has 12 amino acids.

V gene TRBV5-1 combines with J gene TRBJ2-2; 9 bases are shared with TRBD2. The CDR3 spans 16 residues. Germline values: CDR1 SGHRS, CDR2 YFSETQ. V lost 4 bases and J lost 3; bases outside the gene matches: 7. The CDR3 here is CASSVGAGGYTGELFF. In DNA form, the CDR3 reads TGCGCCAGCAGCGTGGGCGCGGGGGGGTACACCGGGGAGCTGTTTTTT. Together with reference TRBV5-1 and TRBJ2-2, the CDR3 gives the full variable domain: KAGVTQTPRYLIKTRGQQVTLSCSPISGHRSVSWYQQTPGQGLQFLFEYFSETQRNKGNFPGRFSGRQFSNSRSEMNVSTLELGDSALYLCASSVGAGGYTGELFFGEGSRLTVL.

The V call is TRBV5-1, the J call TRBJ2-3; 11 bases are shared with TRBD2. V lost 0 bases and J lost 3; bases outside the gene matches: 3. The CDR3 contains 16 residues. The V gene's germline CDR1 is SGHRS and CDR2 YFSETQ. The CDR3 region has the DNA TGCGCCAGCAGCTTGGTAGCGGGAGGGTTAACAGATACGCAGTATTTT. Protein sequence: CASSLVAGGLTDTQYF.

The rearrangement joins TRBV7-2 to TRBJ2-2; 9 bases map to TRBD2. The CDR3 consists of 14 residues. Germline loops: CDR1 SGHTA, CDR2 FQGNSA. With 3 bases clipped from V and 4 bases from J, the junction kept 0 bases outside the gene matches. The CDR3 bases are TGTGCCAGCAGCTTTAGCGGGGGCACCGGGGAGCTGTTTTTT. Translated, it gives CASSFSGGTGELFF.

DNA of the CDR3: TGTGCCTGGGGGTGGGCAATACCTGGAAACACCATATATTTT. Protein sequence: CAWGWAIPGNTIYF. The rearrangement links TRBV30 to TRBJ1-3; D remains unclear. V lost 5 bases to trimming and J lost 2 bases, with 13 bases between them. The germline gives CDR1 GTSNPN, CDR2 SVGIG (reference sequence). The CDR3 extends over 14 amino acids.

The genes are TRBV3-1 (or the pseudogene TRBV3-2) and TRBJ1-3; 7 bases map to TRBD1. The V and J ends lost 1 base and 0 bases, in that order; junction bases with no gene match: 3. The CDR3 loop spans 16 amino acids. The germline gives CDR1 LGHDT, CDR2 YNNKEL (reference sequence). CDR3 coding DNA: TGTGCCAGCAGCCAAGGGGGGACAGTCTCTGGAAACACCATATATTTT. This sequence encodes CASSQGGTVSGNTIYF.